This T cell receptor beta chain was recorded in a study of CD8 T cells in ankylosing spondylitis. This clonotype was recorded many times. The antigen is unknown. The CDR3 extends over 15 amino acids. V lost 1 base, J lost 3 bases, and 4 bases stayed unmatched. One entry per CDR3 protein, called by TCRdb with MiXCR from the 5' RACE reads. The table records hundreds of thousands of distinct CDR3 sequences, about 10% of them present only once. General study points: Several highly homologous variants made up a TCR beta motif, and this motif appeared characteristic of ankylosing spondylitis blood.

J is TRBJ2-7 and V is TRBV12-3 or TRBV12-4, with 9 nucleotides matching TRBD1. Material: blood, either unsorted or a sorted T cell fraction (not recorded which). This clonotype was obtained from a male donor with ankylosing spondylitis. In DNA, the CDR3 is TGTGCCAGCAGTTTAGTTGGGACAGGGTTCTACGAGCAGTACTTC. This gives the protein CASSLVGTGFYEQYF.